The 29 T cell receptor beta chains below all came from one sample that was sequenced in a study of blood T cell repertoires in COVID-19. Using immunoSEQ multiplex PCR, the repertoire was profiled, and TCRdb retains in-frame clones only, with some absent. The repertoire includes about 250,000 clones, about 85% of them detected once, and around 3% sits in the top ten. What was sequenced was peripheral blood. These receptors originate from a man aged 18-30 years with active or convalescent COVID-19.

V and J are TRBV19 and TRBJ1-6, with D perhaps matching TRBD1 (5 bases). Germline V gives CDR1 LNHDA, CDR2 SQIVND (reference sequence). Trimming pared 11 bases from V and 7 bases from J, leaving 15 bases between. The CDR3 has 13 amino acids. The CDR3 region is CASGGLRNSPLHF. CDR3 in DNA: TGTGCCTCTGGGGGACTCCGAAATTCACCCCTCCACTTT.

This rearrangement joins TRBV2 to TRBJ1-1; 10 bases match TRBD1. The V segment lost 4 bases and the J segment 4 bases; nucleotides outside the gene matches: 12. Germline loops: CDR1 SNHLY, CDR2 FYNNEI. The CDR3 has 17 residues. DNA for the CDR3: TGTGCCAGCAGTGGGGTGACAGGGGGCGCGGTGGTCACTGAAGCTTTCTTT. Amino acid sequence: CASSGVTGGAVVTEAFF.

The chain is built from TRBV19 and TRBJ1-2; 8 positions match TRBD1. The CDR3 has 14 residues. Per germline, CDR1 LNHDA and CDR2 SQIVND (reference sequence). V dropped 4 bases and J dropped 7; count of bases not matched to a gene: 8. The CDR3 loop is CASSTDRQGSGYTF. In DNA, the CDR3 is TGTGCCAGTAGTACCGATCGACAGGGGAGTGGCTACACCTTC.

The rearrangement joins TRBV11-2 to TRBJ2-5, with D possibly being TRBD2 (6 bases). Trimming stripped 1 base from V and 2 bases from J, with 14 bases between. The CDR3 runs to 16 residues. Germline values: CDR1 SGHAT, CDR2 FQNNGV. As DNA, the CDR3 is TGTGCCAGCAGCTTAGGAGGGTACCGGGGGCAAGAGACCCAGTACTTC. This sequence encodes CASSLGGYRGQETQYF.

This chain links TRBV7-3 with TRBJ1-2; D gene ambiguous. The ends were cut back, 0 bases at V and 7 bases at J, with 9 bases in the middle. CDR1 and CDR2 from the germline V gene are SGHTA and FQGTGA. CDR3 size: 13 residues. The CDR3 DNA sequence: TGTGCCAGCAGCTTAACGTTCGGGAGTGGCTACACCTTC. Translating it yields CASSLTFGSGYTF. The whole variable domain, filled in from reference TRBV7-3 and TRBJ1-2, reads GAGVSQTPSNKVTEKGKYVELRCDPISGHTALYWYRQSLGQGPEFLIYFQGTGAADDSGLPNDRFFAVRPEGSVSTLKIQRTERGDSAVYLCASSLTFGSGYTFGSGTRLTVV.

This clone has just a few counts. The gene calls are TRBV28 and TRBJ2-2, with unresolved D. Per the germline V gene, CDR1 is MDHEN and CDR2 is SYDVKM. The CDR3 sequence is 11 residues long. The V gene lost 6 bases and the J gene lost 4 bases, with 3 bases spanning the gap. CDR3 residues: CASSFTGELFF. DNA for the CDR3: TGTGCCAGCAGCTTCACCGGGGAGCTGTTTTTT.

The V gene is TRBV5-1, the J gene TRBJ1-6, with D maybe TRBD1 (6 bases). The CDR3 covers 15 residues. The V end was cut by 1 base, the J end by 7 bases, with 12 bases between. Germline V gives CDR1 SGHRS, CDR2 YFSETQ. CDR3 region: CASSLQSGVNSPLHF. CDR3 DNA sequence: TGCGCCAGCAGCTTGCAGTCAGGGGTAAATTCACCCCTCCACTTT.

The V and J genes are TRBV6-5 and TRBJ2-3; D gene uncertain. Trimming removed 3 bases from V and 2 bases from J, with 9 bases in between. This CDR3 spans 14 amino acids. Germline-derived CDR1 and CDR2 are MNHEY and SVGAGI. CDR3 coding DNA: TGTGCCAGCAGTTATTTTCAGAACACAGATACGCAGTATTTT. Protein product: CASSYFQNTDTQYF.

The chain employs TRBV27 and TRBJ1-5; D is possibly TRBD1 (6 bases). The V end was cut by 6 bases, the J end by 1 base, with 22 bases between. There are 18 residues in the CDR3. Looked up from germline, CDR1 is MNHEY and CDR2 is SMNVEV (reference sequence). DNA for the CDR3: TGTGCCAGCAGCCGCTCGGTGGTACAGGGTATAAGCAATCAGCCCCAGCATTTT. Translation: CASSRSVVQGISNQPQHF.

The chain is built from TRBV7-9 and TRBJ2-7; 7 nucleotides line up with TRBD2. Germline loops: CDR1 SEHNR, CDR2 FQNEAQ (reference sequence). Trimming cost V 2 bases and J 4 bases; bases outside gene matches: 8. The CDR3 has 15 residues. This CDR3 reads CASSLPSSGIYEQYF. The CDR3 coding sequence is TGTGCCAGCAGCTTACCATCCAGCGGGATTTACGAGCAGTACTTC.

The gene calls are TRBV7-9 and TRBJ1-1; the D is unclear. The CDR3 runs to 13 residues. Trimming left V 7 bases short and J 0 bases short, with 9 bases between. In germline, CDR1 is SEHNR, CDR2 FQNEAQ (reference sequence). DNA of the CDR3: TGTGCCAGCAATCAGGTTTTGAACACTGAAGCTTTCTTT. It yields the protein CASNQVLNTEAFF.

This chain joins TRBV5-1 and TRBJ2-1; possibly TRBD1 for D (5 bases). V was trimmed by 0 bases and J by 6 bases, leaving 16 bases between them. CDR1 and CDR2 (germline): SGHRS, YFSETQ. The CDR3 is made up of 16 amino acids. The DNA of the CDR3 is TGCGCCAGCAGCTTGGAAGGGGCTACCAGGTTCAATGAGCAGTTCTTC. Translation: CASSLEGATRFNEQFF. Together with reference TRBV5-1 and TRBJ2-1, the CDR3 gives the full variable domain: KAGVTQTPRYLIKTRGQQVTLSCSPISGHRSVSWYQQTPGQGLQFLFEYFSETQRNKGNFPGRFSGRQFSNSRSEMNVSTLELGDSALYLCASSLEGATRFNEQFFGPGTRLTVL.

The rearrangement links TRBV4-3 to TRBJ2-7, with a weak D call TRBD1 (6 bases). The CDR3 has 13 amino acids. Per the germline V gene, CDR1 is LGHNA and CDR2 is YSLEER. V was clipped by 1 base and J by 2 bases, with 6 bases between them. The CDR3: CASSQGQAYEQYF. The CDR3 DNA sequence: TGCGCCAGCAGCCAAGGACAGGCCTACGAGCAGTACTTC.

This clone was seen a handful of times. The CDR3 DNA is TGTGCCAGCAGCTTAGGAATTACAGGGTTGAACACTGAAGCTTTCTTT. As protein: CASSLGITGLNTEAFF. This chain joins TRBV11-1 and TRBJ1-1; tentatively, D is TRBD1 (6 bases). CDR3 length: 16 amino acids. V gave up 1 base and J gave up 0 bases, with 12 bases separating them. Germline CDR1 is SGHAT and CDR2 is FQDESV (reference sequence).

The genes are TRBV7-2 and TRBJ2-3; maybe TRBD2 (6 bases). V was trimmed by 5 bases and J by 6 bases, leaving 18 bases between them. CDR1 and CDR2 from the germline V gene are SGHTA and FQGNSA. CDR3 length: 15 amino acids. The CDR3 protein is CASSNPGLVSDTQYF. The CDR3 nucleotides read TGTGCCAGCAGCAATCCGGGACTCGTCTCGGATACGCAGTATTTT.

The chain couples TRBV6-5 to TRBJ2-7; 8 bases align to TRBD2. This CDR3 has 14 residues. The germline V gene encodes CDR1 MNHEY and CDR2 SVGAGI. Trimming removed 6 bases from V and 2 bases from J; junction bases left unmatched: 6. Written as DNA, the CDR3 is TGTGCCAGCAGCCCGGCGGGGGGCACCTACGAGCAGTACTTC. Translation: CASSPAGGTYEQYF.

The chain couples TRBV7-9 to TRBJ1-1; D call uncertain. CDR3 size: 16 residues. The V and J ends lost 5 bases and 1 base respectively, with 17 bases between them. Germline values: CDR1 SEHNR, CDR2 FQNEAQ (reference sequence). CDR3 loop: CASSPSPSRPNTEAFF. In nucleotides, the CDR3 is TGTGCCAGCAGCCCAAGCCCATCCAGGCCGAACACTGAAGCTTTCTTT.

V gene TRBV7-2 combines with J gene TRBJ2-1; no firm D call. The ends were cut back, 1 base at V and 2 bases at J, with 3 bases in the middle. The CDR3 covers 13 residues. Per the germline V gene, CDR1 is SGHTA and CDR2 is FQGNSA. CDR3 region: CASSLDTYNEQFF. CDR3 coding DNA: TGTGCCAGCAGCTTAGACACCTACAATGAGCAGTTCTTC. The whole variable domain, filled in from reference TRBV7-2 and TRBJ2-1, reads GAGVSQSPSNKVTEKGKDVELRCDPISGHTALYWYRQSLGQGLEFLIYFQGNSAPDKSGLPSDRFSAERTGGSVSTLTIQRTQQEDSAVYLCASSLDTYNEQFFGPGTRLTVL.

The chain is built from TRBV29-1 and TRBJ2-3; TRBD1 matches at 10 bases. Per germline, CDR1 SQVTM and CDR2 ANQGSEA. CDR3 length equals 13 residues. V was clipped by 7 bases and J by 4 bases; unmatched bases: 5. This CDR3 reads CSAETGGADTQYF. In nucleotides, the CDR3 is TGCAGCGCCGAGACAGGGGGCGCAGATACGCAGTATTTT.

J is TRBJ2-4 and V is TRBV7-8; 7 bases fit TRBD1. The CDR3 totals 15 residues. Germline trimming cut 6 bases from V and 7 bases from J; bases unmatched to any gene: 12. Germline V gives CDR1 SGHVS, CDR2 FQNEAQ. CDR3 sequence: CASSDPDRTFNIQYF. CDR3 bases: TGTGCCAGCAGTGACCCGGACAGGACTTTCAACATTCAGTACTTC. Based on the CDR3 plus reference TRBV7-8 and TRBJ2-4, the full variable domain is GAGVSQSPRYKVAKRGQDVALRCDPISGHVSLFWYQQALGQGPEFLTYFQNEAQLDKSGLPSDRFFAERPEGSVSTLKIQRTQQEDSAVYLCASSDPDRTFNIQYFGAGTRLSVL.

The chain is built from TRBV6-2 or TRBV6-3 and TRBJ2-1; D possibly corresponds to TRBD2 (6 bases). Deletions cut 2 bases from V and 0 bases from J, with 11 bases between. Germline assignment: CDR1 MNHEY and CDR2 SVGEGT. CDR3 length: 16 residues. DNA of the CDR3: TGTGCCAGCAGTTACGTCGCGGGAAGCTCCTACAATGAGCAGTTCTTC. Amino acids: CASSYVAGSSYNEQFF.

The V gene is TRBV7-8, the J gene TRBJ1-1; 7 bases match TRBD1. Germline lookup yields CDR1 SGHVS and CDR2 FQNEAQ. This CDR3 has 16 amino acids. Trimming removed 4 bases from V and 0 bases from J; junction bases left unmatched: 8. The CDR3 spells CASSSQGQIMNTEAFF. CDR3 DNA: TGTGCCAGCAGCTCGCAGGGACAGATCATGAACACTGAAGCTTTCTTT.

The chain carries TRBV5-1 and TRBJ1-3; D unclear. The CDR3 extends over 17 amino acids. Looked up from germline, CDR1 is SGHRS and CDR2 is YFSETQ. The ends were cut back, 0 bases at V and 0 bases at J, with 13 bases in the middle. Here the CDR3 reads CASSLVARRSSGNTIYF. The DNA of the CDR3 is TGCGCCAGCAGCTTGGTTGCCAGGCGAAGCTCTGGAAACACCATATATTTT.

J is TRBJ1-2 and V is TRBV5-1; D gene uncertain. V was clipped by 0 bases and J by 2 bases, with 5 bases between them. CDR3 size: 13 residues. Germline loops: CDR1 SGHRS, CDR2 YFSETQ. For the CDR3, the DNA is TGCGCCAGCAGCTTGGGAACAAACTATGGCTACACCTTC. Encoded protein: CASSLGTNYGYTF.

This chain joins TRBV4-3 and TRBJ2-1; 8 bases line up with TRBD2. This CDR3 contains 15 residues. From germline, CDR1 is LGHNA and CDR2 YSLEER. V gave up 4 bases and J gave up 5 bases; unmatched junction bases: 7. The CDR3 region is CASSLALADNNEQFF. In DNA form, the CDR3 reads TGCGCCAGCAGCCTCGCACTAGCGGACAACAATGAGCAGTTCTTC.

The rearrangement uses TRBV19 and TRBJ2-2; D is perhaps TRBD1 (5 bases). The CDR3 covers 15 residues. Germline V gives CDR1 LNHDA, CDR2 SQIVND (reference sequence). V was pared by 6 bases and J by 0 bases, with 11 bases between. CDR3 sequence reads: CASRSDTSNTGELFF. CDR3 DNA sequence: TGTGCCAGTAGATCGGACACTTCGAACACCGGGGAGCTGTTTTTT.

V is TRBV6-5 and J is TRBJ1-2; 8 nucleotides align to TRBD1. With 6 bases clipped from V and 7 bases from J, the junction kept 7 bases outside the gene matches. CDR3 length: 13 residues. The V gene's germline CDR1 is MNHEY and CDR2 SVGAGI. DNA for the CDR3: TGTGCCAGCAGACGCCTCCAGGGGGCTGGCTACACCTTC. Its translation: CASRRLQGAGYTF.

The rearrangement links TRBV5-1 to TRBJ2-1, with TRBD2 matching over 7 bases. The CDR3 is made up of 17 amino acids. With V trimmed by 2 bases and J by 1 base, 9 bases remained unmatched. Germline V gene data show CDR1 as SGHRS and CDR2 as YFSETQ. Written as DNA, the CDR3 is TGCGCCAGCAGCTTACCTCTAGCGGCGGAATCCTACAATGAGCAGTTCTTC. Its translation: CASSLPLAAESYNEQFF.

This clone was detected once. V and J are TRBV28 and TRBJ1-5; 7 nucleotides agree with TRBD1. With V trimmed by 7 bases and J by 5 bases, 14 bases remained unmatched. The germline V gene encodes CDR1 MDHEN and CDR2 SYDVKM. The CDR3 sequence is 16 residues long. The CDR3 is CASTRPHRGVDQPQHF. CDR3 coding DNA: TGTGCCAGCACCCGACCCCACAGGGGAGTAGATCAGCCCCAGCATTTT.